The clone carrying this T cell receptor beta chain has only one observation. The data were taken from a study of metastatic and nonmetastatic thyroid tumors. Not a single patient had been given any form of treatment at any point before undergoing thyroid surgery. TCRdb used MiXCR to call clones anew from the PCR reads. This sample has under 25,000 clones; 15% to 19% occur once, and the top ten carry around 36%. The TCR sequence derives from a female donor with papillary thyroid cancer or a benign thyroid nodule (not recorded which). Some clones in this sample may be carry-over from other donors' samples. Sequencing was performed on blood.

The CDR3 here is CASRPPTSGGTGELFF. In DNA, the CDR3 is TGTGCCAGCCGGCCCCCGACTAGCGGGGGAACCGGGGAGCTGTTTTTT. This chain uses TRBV3-1 with TRBJ2-2, with TRBD2 matching 12 bases. The CDR3 has 16 residues. Trimming took 8 bases from V and 5 from J; bases not matched to a gene: 9. Germline assignment: CDR1 LGHDT and CDR2 YNNKEL (reference sequence).